A single T cell receptor beta chain is shown here with its context. Its antigen is currently unknown. Produced via immunoSEQ multiplex PCR; TCRdb's table is partial and in-frame only. The table includes about 33,000 clones, 92% detected once. This sample is drawn from a study of T cells in localized non-small cell lung cancer. Study-level results: Detection in adjacent lung was observed for a median 57 of the top 100 tumor clones. The highest T cell clonality was in uninvolved adjacent lung, above tumor. Sequencing covered just one tumor region, so heterogeneity cannot be ruled out. Blood T cell density predicted longer survival; adjacent-lung clonality, shorter.

The CDR3 is 14 residues long. The V gene lost 3 bases and the J gene lost 7 bases, with 13 bases spanning the gap. Per the germline V gene, CDR1 is LNHDA and CDR2 is SQIVND (reference sequence). The chain is built from TRBV19 and TRBJ1-5; D ambiguous. The source material was peripheral blood, sampled before any cancer treatment. The sequence was collected from a female donor over 55 with stage I lung adenocarcinoma. The CDR3 sequence: CASSISGYAQPQHF. The CDR3 DNA reads TGTGCCAGTAGTATTTCGGGGTACGCACAGCCCCAGCATTTT.